This T cell receptor (gamma chain) was sequenced during a study of gamma delta lymphoproliferative disorders and STAT genes. The study, taken as a whole, reports: Low-frequency NGS calls may be less specific, so public or private leukemic clones need confirmation. Nearly all major patient gamma and delta clonotypes were public. Gamma repertoires grouped patients separately from controls; delta repertoires showed no separation.

About this clone itself: What it binds is unknown.

Genomic DNA from isolated PBMCs served as the sequencing template. No sample was taken during therapy; all were off or pre-therapy. TCRdb re-processed the multiplex PCR reads using CATT. The sample has around 2,000 gamma-chain clones; over 8% are singletons. This CDR3 is 14 amino acids long. The germline V gene encodes CDR1 EGSTGY and CDR2 YDSYTSSV. The V segment lost 1 base and the J segment 3 bases; nucleotides outside the gene matches: 6. This clonotype was obtained from a human donor with gamma-delta T-cell large granular lymphocyte leukemia. The source material was blood. The V gene is TRGV4, the J gene TRGJ1 or TRGJ2. TCRdb leaves out the J gene; it was filled in here by matching the DNA to germline. The DNA of the CDR3 is TGTGCCACCTGGGATGGACCAAGTTATTATAAGAAACTCTTT. It encodes CATWDGPSYYKKLF.